This TCR beta chain was recorded in a study of Siglec-9 on CD8 T cells in melanoma. CDR3 length: 15 residues. Germline V lookup: CDR1 MNHEY, CDR2 SMNVEV (reference sequence). With 6 bases removed from V and 9 bases from J, the gap between germline ends came to 20 bases. Clones were read by immunoSEQ multiplex PCR, and TCRdb kept only the in-frame ones, dropping some. The sample consists of about 36,000 clones, approximately 84% of them appearing once. Findings and caveats of the study: An effector memory CD8+ subset marked by Siglec-9 reportedly appeared to gather in melanoma.

This clone has only one observation. Its antigen remains unidentified. The clonotype was recovered from a human donor in good health. Sample: Siglec-9- CD8+ T cells sorted from blood. This chain connects TRBV27 to TRBJ1-4, with a tentative D call TRBD1 (5 bases). The CDR3 nucleotides read TGTGCCAGCAGGCCCCGGGACGGGGGGGTGAAAAAACTGTTTTTT. This gives the protein CASRPRDGGVKKLFF.